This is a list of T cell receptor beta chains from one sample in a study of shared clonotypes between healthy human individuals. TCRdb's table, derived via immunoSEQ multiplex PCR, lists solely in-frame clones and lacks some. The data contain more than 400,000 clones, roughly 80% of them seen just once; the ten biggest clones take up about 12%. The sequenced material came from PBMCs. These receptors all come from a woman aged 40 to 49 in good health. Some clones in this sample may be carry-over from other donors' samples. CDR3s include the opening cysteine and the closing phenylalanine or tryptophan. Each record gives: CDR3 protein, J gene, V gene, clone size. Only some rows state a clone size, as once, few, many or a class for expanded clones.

CASSDPGGSNQPQHF,TRBJ1-5,TRBV28,-
CATSREAENTEAFF,TRBJ1-1,TRBV15,-
CASSIRRRGQETQYF,TRBJ2-5,TRBV19,-
CASSATRNTEAFF,TRBJ1-1,TRBV6-1,-
CASSFASGRNSYEQYF,TRBJ2-7,TRBV28,-
CASSTAGTLLYNEQFF,TRBJ2-1,TRBV7-2,-
CASSQFSQETQYF,TRBJ2-5,TRBV4-1,-
CASSLEQNYGYTF,TRBJ1-2,TRBV7-9,-
CAWGSRGGTYQETQYF,TRBJ2-5,TRBV30,-
CATSLGGNPLEQYF,TRBJ2-7,TRBV19,-
CASSYVAEETQYF,TRBJ2-5,TRBV5-4,few
CASSPWGTSGLDNEQFF,TRBJ2-1,TRBV7-2,few
CASSAGTRGEQYF,TRBJ2-7,TRBV13,-
CASSLVPGTNEKLFF,TRBJ1-4,TRBV7-2,-
CASSVGRNEQFF,TRBJ2-1,TRBV9,-
CAWSGLQGAYGYTF,TRBJ1-2,TRBV30,-
CASSLLAGGDNEQFF,TRBJ2-1,TRBV7-6,-
CASARDSYYTEAFF,TRBJ1-1,TRBV28,-
CASSSPPRGQAEQFF,TRBJ2-1,TRBV28,-
CATSSKREGPGDTQYF,TRBJ2-3,TRBV15,-
CASSPSGLTYEQYF,TRBJ2-7,TRBV11-2,-
CSVAVNRNYGYTF,TRBJ1-2,TRBV29-1,few
CASSLRTAELQETQYF,TRBJ2-5,TRBV7-2,-
CAITASISGSPNEQFF,TRBJ2-1,TRBV10-3,-
CASSFAGTGFGYTF,TRBJ1-2,TRBV5-1,-
CASRLGTVTDTQYF,TRBJ2-3,TRBV6-1,-
CASSFRTGTSVQETQYF,TRBJ2-5,TRBV11-2,-
CASSLGLAEPYEQYF,TRBJ2-7,TRBV4-1,-
CASSARQNSNQPQHF,TRBJ1-5,TRBV27,once
CAISDGGQAEAFF,TRBJ1-1,TRBV10-3,few
CAISRQGNTEAFF,TRBJ1-1,TRBV10-3,few
CASSHRGGLDEQFF,TRBJ2-1,TRBV7-9,-
CASSGSRGKTGANVLTF,TRBJ2-6,TRBV2,-
CASQDRGDTQYF,TRBJ2-3,TRBV25-1,-
CASSSSSGGRVETQYF,TRBJ2-5,TRBV5-1,-
CASSSRTSGRRQETQYF,TRBJ2-5,TRBV7-8,-
CASSLRGASVGETQYF,TRBJ2-5,TRBV7-2,-
CASWVGLAQYF,TRBJ2-5,TRBV7-9,-
CASSGTGSSNQPQHF,TRBJ1-5,TRBV6-1,-
CASSPRTGDISTDTQYF,TRBJ2-3,TRBV19,-
CASSEYGQLSGNTIYF,TRBJ1-3,TRBV25-1,-
CASSAHREDGYGYTF,TRBJ1-2,TRBV27,once
CASSATGTSAPSSYNEQFF,TRBJ2-1,TRBV9,-
CASSSPVGQTQYF,TRBJ2-5,TRBV7-2,many
CASSHTRGGYYEQYF,TRBJ2-7,TRBV7-8,-
CASSHYSGGNTIYF,TRBJ1-3,TRBV14,-
CASSLGWRDAGAQYF,TRBJ2-5,TRBV5-4,many
CASSLVGLAGLAKNEQFF,TRBJ2-1,TRBV5-5,-